These 4 T cell receptor beta chains share one sample of origin, sequenced in a study of blood T cell repertoires in COVID-19. Only in-frame clones appear in the TCRdb table, and some are missing; sequencing was by immunoSEQ multiplex PCR. This table holds about 140,000 clones, nearly 90% found once. The sample comprised peripheral blood. The receptors originated from a man aged 70-80 years with acute or convalescent COVID-19.

This sequence joins TRBV27 and TRBJ2-7, with TRBD2 matching over 12 bases. This CDR3 has 15 residues. CDR1 is MNHEY and CDR2 is SMNVEV in the germline V gene (reference sequence). The trim removed 2 bases at V and 2 bases at J, leaving 1 base unmatched. CDR3 nucleotides: TGTGCCAGCAGTTTAGGACTAGCGGGACCCTACGAGCAGTACTTC. It is translated as CASSLGLAGPYEQYF.

V gene TRBV9 combines with J gene TRBJ1-2, with D tentatively TRBD1 (5 bases). The CDR3 has 14 amino acids. V shed 0 bases and J shed 2 bases, with 8 bases lying between them. The germline CDR1 and CDR2 sequences are SGDLS and YYNGEE. Here the CDR3 reads CASSVAAGNYGYTF. In nucleotides, the CDR3 is TGTGCCAGCAGCGTAGCTGCAGGGAACTATGGCTACACCTTC.

V usage is TRBV29-1 and J usage is TRBJ1-1, with a possible D match to TRBD1 (6 bases). Germline assignment: CDR1 SQVTM and CDR2 ANQGSEA. V lost 4 bases, J lost 5 bases, and 14 bases lay in between. The CDR3 spans 13 residues. In DNA, the CDR3 is TGCAGCGTTGTAGTAGGGGGTATAACTGAAGCTTTCTTT. This gives the protein CSVVVGGITEAFF.

The rearrangement uses TRBV2 and TRBJ1-6, with TRBD1 matching over 8 bases. CDR3 length: 15 amino acids. Germline loops: CDR1 SNHLY, CDR2 FYNNEI. V shed 7 bases, J shed 9 bases, and the junction held 11 bases outside the gene matches. CDR3 region: CASTTGQGDGSPLHF. As DNA, the CDR3 is TGTGCCAGCACTACAGGACAGGGCGATGGTTCACCCCTCCACTTT.